The subject of this entry is one T cell receptor (beta chain). MiXCR, applied by TCRdb to the RT-PCR reads, yields one record per CDR3 protein. The data show about 540,000 distinct CDR3 sequences, 20% to 25% seen once. Germline loops: CDR1 SQVTM, CDR2 ANQGSEA. The CDR3 sequence is 15 residues long. V lost 1 base to trimming and J lost 5 bases, with 15 bases between them. The data belong to a study of response to subunit inactivated influenza vaccine. These data are also associated with another study on T cells expressing NK-cell markers. That paper adds: UMI-tagged 5'RACE template switching yielded the TCR beta cDNA. Source material for TCR beta repertoires consisted of sorted CD3+CD56+NKG2C+, CD3+CD56+NKG2C- and CD3+CD56-NKG2C+ T cells. Each of a handful of donors carried dominant NKG2C+ clonotypes accounting for about 1.0-8% of CD8+ T cells. Where a handful of donors were concerned, these clonotypes also led the CD3+CD56-NKG2C+ fraction. Expanded clones of NKG2C+ T cells had an unclear HCMV specificity.

The chain carries TRBV29-1 and TRBJ2-1; D unresolved. Sample: CD4+ T cells sorted from PBMCs, taken less than 13 days after vaccination. This receptor was obtained from a man aged 50 to 60 who received an inactivated influenza vaccine. CDR3 region: CSVEGTGPTNNEQFF. The CDR3 nucleotides read TGCAGCGTTGAAGGAACCGGACCGACAAACAATGAGCAGTTCTTC.